This T cell receptor beta chain emerged from a study of PD-L1 blockade in urothelial cancer. As for the study in general: Patients had received 0 to 3 prior chemotherapy regimens.

Specified time point: pretreatment peripheral blood. Each patient gave between 1 and 8 samples of peripheral blood mononuclear cells, which were collected pretreatment and during treatment. There are 15 residues in the CDR3. The V gene end was trimmed by 3 bases and the J gene end by 4 bases; junction bases not matched to a gene: 3. CDR1 and CDR2 (germline): SGHTA, FQGTGA. About this clone: Its antigen is undetermined.

The method was immunoSEQ multiplex PCR; TCRdb's version includes in-frame clones alone and lacks a portion of them. The table lists 60,000 to 75,000 clones, around 87% of them singletons. Study conclusions and caveats: Clones that were tumor-associated expanded more in the blood of durable-benefit patients at 3 weeks.

The TCR comes from a man between 60 and 75 years old with urothelial cancer. The chain combines TRBV7-3 with TRBJ2-3; 11 bases match TRBD2. Sequenced here: PBMCs, sampled around atezolizumab (anti-PD-L1) treatment. The CDR3 DNA reads TGTGCCAGCAGCTTTAGCGGGGGGGCCGCAGATACGCAGTATTTT. It is translated as CASSFSGGAADTQYF.